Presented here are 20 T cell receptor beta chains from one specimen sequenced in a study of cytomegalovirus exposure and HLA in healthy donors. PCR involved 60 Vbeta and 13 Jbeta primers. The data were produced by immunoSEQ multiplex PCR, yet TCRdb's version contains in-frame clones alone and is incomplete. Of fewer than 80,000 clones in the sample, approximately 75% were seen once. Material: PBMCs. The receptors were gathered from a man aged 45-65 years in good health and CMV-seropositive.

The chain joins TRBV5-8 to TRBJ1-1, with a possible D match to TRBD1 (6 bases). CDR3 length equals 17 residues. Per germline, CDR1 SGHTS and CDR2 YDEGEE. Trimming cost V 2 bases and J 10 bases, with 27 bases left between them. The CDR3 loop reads CASSFTTGGGTMLAAFF. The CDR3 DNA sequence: TGTGCCAGCAGCTTCACCACGGGAGGGGGGACAATGCTAGCAGCTTTCTTT. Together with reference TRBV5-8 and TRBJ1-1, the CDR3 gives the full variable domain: EAGVTQSPTHLIKTRGQQATLRCSPISGHTSVYWYQQALGLGLQFLLWYDEGEERNRGNFPPRFSGRQFPNYSSELNVNALELEDSALYLCASSFTTGGGTMLAAFFGQGTRLTVV.

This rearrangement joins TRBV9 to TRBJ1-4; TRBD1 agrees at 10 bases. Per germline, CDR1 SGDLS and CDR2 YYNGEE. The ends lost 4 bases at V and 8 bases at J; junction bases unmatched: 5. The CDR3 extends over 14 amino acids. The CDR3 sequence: CASSSGQGREKLFF. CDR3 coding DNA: TGTGCCAGCAGCTCGGGACAGGGGAGAGAAAAACTGTTTTTT.

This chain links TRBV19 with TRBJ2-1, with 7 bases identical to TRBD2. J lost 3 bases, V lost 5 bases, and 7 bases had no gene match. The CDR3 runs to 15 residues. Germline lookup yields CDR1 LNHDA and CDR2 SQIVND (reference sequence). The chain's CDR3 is CASSPRGVFYNEQFF. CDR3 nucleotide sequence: TGTGCCAGTAGTCCACGGGGGGTTTTCTACAATGAGCAGTTCTTC.

CDR3 residues: CASSLVPGLNQPQHF. The CDR3 nucleotides are TGTGCCAGCAGCTTGGTGCCGGGTCTTAATCAGCCCCAGCATTTT. This rearrangement joins TRBV5-8 to TRBJ1-5; unclear D gene. Looked up from germline, CDR1 is SGHTS and CDR2 is YDEGEE. Trimming left V 0 bases short and J 4 bases short, with 11 bases between. The CDR3 is made up of 15 amino acids.

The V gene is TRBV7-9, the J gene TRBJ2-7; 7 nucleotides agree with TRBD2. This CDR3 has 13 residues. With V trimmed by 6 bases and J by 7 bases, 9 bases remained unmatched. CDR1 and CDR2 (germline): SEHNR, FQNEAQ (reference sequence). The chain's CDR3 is CASSSGTNLEQYF. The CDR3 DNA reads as TGTGCCAGCAGTTCCGGGACTAACTTAGAGCAGTACTTC.

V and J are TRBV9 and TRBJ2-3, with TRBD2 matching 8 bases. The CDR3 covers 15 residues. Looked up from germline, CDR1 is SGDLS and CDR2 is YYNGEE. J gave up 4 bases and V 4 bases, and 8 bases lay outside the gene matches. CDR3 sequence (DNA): TGTGCCAGCAGCCCTCGGGGGGGCCGCGCAGATACGCAGTATTTT. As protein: CASSPRGGRADTQYF.

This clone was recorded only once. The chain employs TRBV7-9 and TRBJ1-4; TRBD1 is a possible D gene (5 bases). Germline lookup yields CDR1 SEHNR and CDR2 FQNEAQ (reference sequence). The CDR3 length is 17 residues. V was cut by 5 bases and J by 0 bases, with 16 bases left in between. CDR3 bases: TGTGCCAGCAGCCGGACACCTAACTTTGCAACTAATGAAAAACTGTTTTTT. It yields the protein CASSRTPNFATNEKLFF.

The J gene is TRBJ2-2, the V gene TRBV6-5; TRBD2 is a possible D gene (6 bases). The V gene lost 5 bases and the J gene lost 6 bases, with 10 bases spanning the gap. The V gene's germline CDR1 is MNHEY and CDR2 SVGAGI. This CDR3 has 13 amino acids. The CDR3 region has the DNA TGTGCCAGCAGTGAGACTAGAGCCGGGGAGCTGTTTTTT. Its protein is CASSETRAGELFF.

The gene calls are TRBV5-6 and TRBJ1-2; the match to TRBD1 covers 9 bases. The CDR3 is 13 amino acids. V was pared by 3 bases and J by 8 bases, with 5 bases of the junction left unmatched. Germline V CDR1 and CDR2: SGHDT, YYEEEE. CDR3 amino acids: CASSSGTGLGYTF. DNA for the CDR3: TGTGCCAGCAGCTCGGGGACAGGGTTAGGCTACACCTTC. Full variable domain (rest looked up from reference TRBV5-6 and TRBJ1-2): DAGVTQSPTHLIKTRGQQVTLRCSPKSGHDTVSWYQQALGQGPQFIFQYYEEEERQRGNFPDRFSGHQFPNYSSELNVNALLLGDSALYLCASSSGTGLGYTFGSGTRLTVV.

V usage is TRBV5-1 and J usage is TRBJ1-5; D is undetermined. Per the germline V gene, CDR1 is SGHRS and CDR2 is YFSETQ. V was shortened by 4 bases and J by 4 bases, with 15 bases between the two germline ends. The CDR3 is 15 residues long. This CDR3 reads CASSDGGVGNQPQHF. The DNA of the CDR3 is TGCGCCAGCAGCGACGGCGGGGTCGGAAATCAGCCCCAGCATTTT.

CDR3 sequence reads: CASSLADYYGYTF. CDR3 DNA sequence: TGCGCCAGCAGCTTGGCGGACTACTATGGCTACACCTTC. This sequence joins TRBV5-1 and TRBJ1-2; D ambiguous. The CDR3 is made up of 13 amino acids. V lost 0 bases and J 3 bases, leaving 6 bases between the germline ends. The germline V gene encodes CDR1 SGHRS and CDR2 YFSETQ.

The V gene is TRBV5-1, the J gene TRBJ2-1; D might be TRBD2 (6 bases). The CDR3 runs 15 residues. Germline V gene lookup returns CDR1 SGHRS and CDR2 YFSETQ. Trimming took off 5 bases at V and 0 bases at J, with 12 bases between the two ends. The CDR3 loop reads CASSVSGDSYNEQFF. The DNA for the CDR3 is TGCGCCAGCAGTGTCTCGGGGGACTCCTACAATGAGCAGTTCTTC.

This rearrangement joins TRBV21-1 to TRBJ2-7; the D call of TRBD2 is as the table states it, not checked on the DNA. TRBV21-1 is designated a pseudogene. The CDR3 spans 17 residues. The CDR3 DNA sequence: TGTGCCAGCAGCAACAGCCCTCGTAGCGGGAGTTGTAGCGAGCAGTACTTC. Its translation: CASSNSPRSGSCSEQYF.

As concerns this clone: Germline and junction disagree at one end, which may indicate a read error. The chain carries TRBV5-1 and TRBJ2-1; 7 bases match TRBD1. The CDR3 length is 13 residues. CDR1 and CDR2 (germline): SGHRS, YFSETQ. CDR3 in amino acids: CASSLQGDNKQFF. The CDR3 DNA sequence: TGCGCCAGCAGCTTGCAGGGGGACAATAAGCAGTTCTTC.

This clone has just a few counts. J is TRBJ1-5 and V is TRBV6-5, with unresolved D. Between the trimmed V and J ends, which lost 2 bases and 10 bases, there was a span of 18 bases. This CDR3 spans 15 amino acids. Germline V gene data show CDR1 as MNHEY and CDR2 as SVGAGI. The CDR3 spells CASSYPYSPLIPQHF. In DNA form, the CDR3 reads TGTGCCAGCAGTTACCCGTACAGCCCTCTGATCCCCCAGCATTTT.

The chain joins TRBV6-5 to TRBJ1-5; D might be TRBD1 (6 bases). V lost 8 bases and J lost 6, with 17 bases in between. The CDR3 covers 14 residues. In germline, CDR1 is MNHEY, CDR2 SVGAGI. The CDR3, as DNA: TGTGCCAGCCGCCCAGGAGGGGGGGCTCAGCCCCAGCATTTT. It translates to CASRPGGGAQPQHF.

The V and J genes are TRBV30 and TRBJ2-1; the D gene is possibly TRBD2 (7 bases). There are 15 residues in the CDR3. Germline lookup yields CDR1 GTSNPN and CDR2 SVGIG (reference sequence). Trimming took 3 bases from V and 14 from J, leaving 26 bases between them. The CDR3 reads CAWSQRAIAREGEFF. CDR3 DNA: TGTGCCTGGAGCCAACGAGCGATTGCGAGGGAGGGGGAGTTCTTC.

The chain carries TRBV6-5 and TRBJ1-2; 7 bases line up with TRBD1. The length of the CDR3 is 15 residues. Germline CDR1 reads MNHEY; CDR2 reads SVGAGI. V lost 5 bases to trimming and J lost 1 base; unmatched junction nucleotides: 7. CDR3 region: CASSTPRGLNYGYTF. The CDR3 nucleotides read TGTGCCAGCAGTACCCCGAGGGGGCTTAACTATGGCTACACCTTC.

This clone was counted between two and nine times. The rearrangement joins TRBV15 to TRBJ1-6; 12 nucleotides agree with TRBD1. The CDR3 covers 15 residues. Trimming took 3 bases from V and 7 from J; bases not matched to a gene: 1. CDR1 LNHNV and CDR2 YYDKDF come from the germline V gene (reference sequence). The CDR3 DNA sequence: TGTGCCACCAGCAGGGGGACAGGGGGCAATTCACCCCTCCACTTT. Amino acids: CATSRGTGGNSPLHF.

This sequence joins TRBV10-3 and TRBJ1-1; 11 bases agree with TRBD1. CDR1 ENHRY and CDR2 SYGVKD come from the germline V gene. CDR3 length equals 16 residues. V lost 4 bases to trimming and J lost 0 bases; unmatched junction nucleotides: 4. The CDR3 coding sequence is TGTGCCATCAGTGGGACAGGGGGCTCCATGAACACTGAAGCTTTCTTT. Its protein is CAISGTGGSMNTEAFF.